A selection of T cell receptor beta chains follows, all from one sample in a study of cytomegalovirus exposure and HLA in healthy donors. Clones were read by immunoSEQ multiplex PCR, and TCRdb kept only the in-frame ones, dropping some. The sample comprises fewer than 200,000 clones, 68% of which are singletons, and approximately 1.5% rests with the top ten. Sequenced input: PBMCs. The receptors derive from a man over 45 in good health and CMV-seronegative. Both conserved end residues are part of each CDR3. A D gene is named only where the DNA matches it firmly. Rows give clone size only sometimes, using once, few, many, or a class for an expanded clone.

NA	TRBJ2-5	NA	TRBV7-3	TGTGCCAGCAGCCTGACCGGGACTGAAGAGACCCAGTACTTC	CASSLTGTEETQYF
few	TRBJ1-3	NA	TRBV6-5	TGTGCCAGCAGTTACGACAGATACTCTGGAAACACCATATATTTT	CASSYDRYSGNTIYF
NA	TRBJ1-2	NA	TRBV19	TGTGCCAGTAGTATAGATGGACAGCCCTATGGCTACACCTTC	CASSIDGQPYGYTF
NA	TRBJ1-1	NA	TRBV11-2	TGTGCCAGCAGCTTAAACAGGGTGGGCACTGAAGCTTTCTTT	CASSLNRVGTEAFF
NA	TRBJ1-5	TRBD1	TRBV6-5	TGTGCCAGCAGGCAGGGGGTCCATCAGCCCCAGCATTTT	CASRQGVHQPQHF
NA	TRBJ1-4	TRBD1	TRBV6-5	TGTGCCAGCAGCCCCAGACAGGGAAATGAAAAACTGTTTTTT	CASSPRQGNEKLFF
NA	TRBJ2-7	NA	TRBV5-4	TGTGCCAGCAGCAGGTTTAGGGGGTCTGACGAGCAGTACTTC	CASSRFRGSDEQYF
NA	TRBJ1-1	TRBD1	TRBV7-2	TGTGCCAGCAGCTTAAGGGGACAGGGATCAACTGAAGCTTTCTTT	CASSLRGQGSTEAFF
NA	TRBJ1-3	TRBD1	TRBV6-1	TGTGCCAGCATTTACAGGGGCTCTGGAAACACCATATATTTT	CASIYRGSGNTIYF
NA	TRBJ1-1	NA	TRBV5-1	TGCGCCAGCAGCTTGGTAGTGACGGGGGGCGAGGCTTTCTTT	CASSLVVTGGEAFF
NA	TRBJ1-1	NA	TRBV21-1	TGTGCCAGCAGCAAAGTAACAGGCGTAGGGGAAGCTTTCTTT	CASSKVTGVGEAFF
NA	TRBJ1-4	TRBD1	TRBV11-2	TGTGCCAGCAGCTTAGGGGCAGGGGGCAGAGGTGAAAAACTGTTTTTT	CASSLGAGGRGEKLFF
NA	TRBJ2-1	TRBD2	TRBV5-1	TGCGCCAGCAGCCCGGGAGGCGGGGGGCCCCCGGAGCAGTTCTTC	CASSPGGGGPPEQFF
few	TRBJ1-2	TRBD1	TRBV5-1	TGCGCCAGCAGCTTAGGACAGGGGGCCCGGGGCTACACCTTC	CASSLGQGARGYTF
NA	TRBJ1-3	NA	TRBV10-3	TGTGCCATCGACAACCCCGACGCTTCCTCTGGAAACACCATATATTTT	CAIDNPDASSGNTIYF
NA	TRBJ1-5	TRBD1	TRBV19	TGTGCCAGTAGTCCGGGACAGGGGGCCGGCAATCAGCCCCAGCATTTT	CASSPGQGAGNQPQHF
NA	TRBJ2-2	TRBD2	TRBV7-2	TGTGCCAGCAGCTTAGTATCACGGAGAGGAGCGGGGGGGACCGGGGAGCTGTTTTTT	CASSLVSRRGAGGTGELFF
NA	TRBJ2-7	TRBD1	TRBV28	TGTGCCAGCACCCCGGGACAGGGTTACGAGCAGTACTTC	CASTPGQGYEQYF
NA	TRBJ1-2	NA	TRBV13	TGTGCCAGCAGCTATGAGGATGGATGGCTCCCCCCTGGCCATGGCTACACCTTC	CASSYEDGWLPPGHGYTF
NA	TRBJ2-7	TRBD2	TRBV7-2	TGTGCCAGCAGTCTCGGGGGGACTGCGGCCGGCGAGCAGTACTTC	CASSLGGTAAGEQYF
NA	TRBJ2-7	NA	TRBV7-9	TGTGCCAGCAGCTTAGGCCTGGGCAGTGGGAGGTACGAGCAGTACTTC	CASSLGLGSGRYEQYF
NA	TRBJ1-2	NA	TRBV6-1	TGTGCCAGCAGTGAATGGGCGAATGGCTACACCTTC	CASSEWANGYTF
NA	TRBJ1-1	NA	TRBV5-5	TGTGCCAGCAGCTTGCGGACAGACCCGAACACTGAAGCTTTCTTT	CASSLRTDPNTEAFF
NA	TRBJ2-7	NA	TRBV7-9	TGTGCCAGCAGTCATACAGTCTCCGAGCAGTACTTC	CASSHTVSEQYF
NA	TRBJ2-2	TRBD1	TRBV7-9	TGTGCCAGCAGCTTTGTTACAGGGGGCAGGGCCGGGGAGCTGTTTTTT	CASSFVTGGRAGELFF
few	TRBJ1-2	NA	TRBV19	TGTGCCAGTAGTATAGCGGGCAGGGGAGATGGCTATGGCTACACCTTC	CASSIAGRGDGYGYTF
NA	TRBJ1-5	TRBD1	TRBV28	TGTGCCAGCAGTTTTCAGGGGGCGCGAGAGGGAGGTCAGCCCCAGCATTTT	CASSFQGAREGGQPQHF
once	TRBJ1-2	TRBD1	TRBV28	TGTGCCAGCAGTCCAACTCCCCGGACAGGGAAGGGCTACACCTTC	CASSPTPRTGKGYTF
NA	TRBJ2-1	TRBD2	TRBV4-1	TGCGCCAGCAGCCAACCAACCCGCGGACTAGCGGGGGACAATGAGCAGTTCTTC	CASSQPTRGLAGDNEQFF
NA	TRBJ2-7	NA	TRBV5-1	TGCGCCAGCAAGGGAGACCAGGTGTACTTC	CASKGDQVYF
NA	TRBJ1-2	NA	TRBV28	TGTGCCGGCAAACTTGACCTTATCACGGGTGCTAACTATGGCTACACCTTC	CAGKLDLITGANYGYTF
NA	TRBJ2-7	NA	TRBV5-1	TGCGCCAGCAGCGAACAGGGAGATGAGCAGTACTTC	CASSEQGDEQYF
NA	TRBJ1-1	NA	TRBV7-8	TGTGCCAGCACCTTTGGGGGACAACTCGAAGCAGCTTTCTTT	CASTFGGQLEAAFF
NA	TRBJ2-2	NA	TRBV27	TGTGCCAGCAGTTTGGCAGGGCAGAACACCGGGGAGCTGTTTTTT	CASSLAGQNTGELFF
NA	TRBJ2-1	NA	TRBV27	TGTGCCAGCAGTTTACTAGCGAGCGATGAGCAGTTCTTC	CASSLLASDEQFF
few	TRBJ2-6	TRBD1	TRBV10-3	TGTGCCATCAGTGCCACAGGGGGGACTGGGGCCAACGTCCTGACTTTC	CAISATGGTGANVLTF
NA	TRBJ2-2	TRBD1	TRBV7-2	TGTGCCAGCAGCCTATTGGGACAGGGTGACGGGGAGCTGTTTTTT	CASSLLGQGDGELFF
NA	TRBJ1-1	TRBD1	TRBV7-2	TGTGCCAGCAGCAAGACCCGACAGGGGGCCGGTCGGAACACTGAAGCTTTCTTT	CASSKTRQGAGRNTEAFF
NA	TRBJ2-4	TRBD2	TRBV9	TGTGCCAGCAGCGGAGAGACTAGCGCAAACATTCAGTACTTC	CASSGETSANIQYF
few	TRBJ2-5	TRBD1	TRBV10-1	TGCGCCAGCAGTCCGGGAGGGGACAGGGGAAAAGAGACCCAGTACTTC	CASSPGGDRGKETQYF
NA	TRBJ2-3	NA	TRBV6-5	TGTGCCAGCAGCTCCCGCACAGATACGCAGTATTTT	CASSSRTDTQYF